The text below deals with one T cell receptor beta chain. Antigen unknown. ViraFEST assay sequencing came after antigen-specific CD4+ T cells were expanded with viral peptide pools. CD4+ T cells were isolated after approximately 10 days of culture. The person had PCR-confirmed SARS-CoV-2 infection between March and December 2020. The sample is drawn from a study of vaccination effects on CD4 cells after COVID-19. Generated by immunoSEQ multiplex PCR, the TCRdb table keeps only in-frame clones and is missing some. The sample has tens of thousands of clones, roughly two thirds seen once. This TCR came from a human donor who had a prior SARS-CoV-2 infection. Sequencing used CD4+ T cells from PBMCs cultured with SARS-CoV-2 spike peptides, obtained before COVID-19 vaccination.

The CDR3 sequence is CAIRPSGFGNEQFF. CDR3 coding DNA: TGTGCCATCAGGCCTAGCGGTTTCGGGAATGAGCAGTTCTTC. V gene TRBV10-3 combines with J gene TRBJ2-1; 7 bases are a match to TRBD2. After removal of 6 bases from V and 7 bases from J, the junction contained 9 bases not matched to a gene. CDR3 length equals 14 residues. Germline values: CDR1 ENHRY, CDR2 SYGVKD.